Listed here are 3 T cell receptor beta chains from one sample, sequenced in a study of blood T cell repertoires in COVID-19. TCRdb's copy holds only in-frame clones and misses some; the assay was immunoSEQ multiplex PCR. The sample holds about 59,000 clones, more than 75% seen once. The sample was peripheral blood. The receptors come from a man older than 75 with acute or convalescent COVID-19.

This chain uses TRBV6-6 with TRBJ2-4, with D maybe TRBD2 (5 bases). The CDR3 is 14 residues long. Trimming took off 6 bases at V and 0 bases at J, with 9 bases between the two ends. CDR1 and CDR2 (germline): MNHNY, SVGAGI (reference sequence). The CDR3 is CASRDGLAKNIQYF. In DNA, the CDR3 is TGTGCCAGCAGGGACGGACTAGCCAAAAACATTCAGTACTTC.

The chain combines TRBV24-1 with TRBJ1-5; D unresolved. Germline CDR1 KGHDR, CDR2 SFDVKD. The CDR3 spans 15 residues. V lost 3 bases to trimming and J lost 2 bases, with 10 bases between them. CDR3 in amino acids: CATSDERDRNQPQHF. DNA of the CDR3: TGTGCCACCAGTGATGAGAGGGATCGCAATCAGCCCCAGCATTTT.

About this clone itself: This sample includes further DNA sequences coding for the same CDR3. The chain is built from TRBV19 and TRBJ1-5; D gene uncertain. CDR3 length: 15 residues. Germline-derived CDR1 and CDR2 are LNHDA and SQIVND (reference sequence). V was shortened by 4 bases and J by 4 bases, with 14 bases between the two germline ends. The CDR3 DNA reads as TGTGCCAGTAGTACCCCCGGGGTGGGGAATCAGCCCCAGCATTTT. It translates to CASSTPGVGNQPQHF.